Below, one T cell receptor (beta chain) is given with its context. The antigen it recognizes is unknown. With a much larger clone just one base away, this may be a read error. These data belong to a study of early T cells in non-severe SARS-CoV-2 infection (dated by TCRdb to the early 2020s). For the wider study: Because TCR sequencing relied on bulk RNA taken from unsorted whole blood, pairing of alpha and beta chains was not possible. Paper-wide results and their limitations: VDJdb matching was skewed toward anti-spike CD8 responses and likely underestimated virus-specific expansions by missing private and CD4 specificities.

Library generation was performed with 5' RACE. The data were produced on a NextSeq 500. To correct for sequencing error and PCR bias, the TCR library protocol tagged individual cDNA molecules with unique molecular identifiers. Both TCR alpha and beta chains were sequenced, and tight co-correlation was observed between alpha and beta sequence abundances in each sample. Per the authors' processing: Decombinator V4 was used to perform V gene, J gene and CDR3 annotation of TCR sequences. TCRs were defined as expanded if a significant change between any two time points was detected under a Poisson model with p below 0.0001. Abundances of TCRs were expressed as counts per million after normalisation to the total number of TCRs sequenced in each sample. TRAV1-2 paired with TRAJ12, TRAJ20 or TRAJ33 defined MAIT TCRs, while TRAV10 paired with TRAJ18 defined iNKT TCRs. VDJdb, accessed 1 November 2021, was searched for CMV, EBV and SARS-CoV-2 annotated TCRs, excluding TCRs annotated for multiple antigens. TCRdb passed the public sequencing reads through fastp at Q25 and MiXCR, retaining productive beta sequences. Rows are combined by CDR3 protein, so each entry shows the most common genes and DNA. V and J calls and clone size were set by TCRdb, not the authors. The sample table lists about 43,000 distinct CDR3 sequences, approximately 10% of them with a count of one. Of the sample, around 9.8% falls within the top ten clones.

Set within a cohort of healthcare workers in London, UK, this nested case-control study involved weekly PCR testing of nasopharyngeal swabs along with blood sampling. Healthcare workers were recruited during the week of the UK lockdown, between 23 and 31 March 2020, and followed weekly for up to roughly 15 weeks. The cysteine opens and the phenylalanine closes a CDR3 of 17 amino acids. Only the CDR3 DNA stays, 51 bases, in frame from base 1. The germline V gene yields KGHDR for CDR1 and SFDVKD for CDR2. The receptor was isolated from an adult who was a healthcare worker with PCR-confirmed SARS-CoV-2 infection or an uninfected control (not recorded which). The material sequenced was whole blood. The rearrangement joined TRBV24-1 to TRBJ2-3; 10 bases in the middle match TRBD2. The CDR3 is CATSDPFGTSVSDTLYF. The nucleotide sequence is given as TGTGCCACCAGTGATCCTTTTGGGACTAGCGTGTCAGATACGCTGTATTTT.